The rows below give T cell receptor beta chains drawn from one sample of a study of shared clonotypes between healthy human individuals. Libraries were prepared by immunoSEQ multiplex PCR; TCRdb keeps only in-frame clonotypes and omits some of them. The table includes about half a million clones, about 80% detected once. Sequenced input: PBMCs. The receptors here all came from a woman aged 35 to 49 in good health. Some clones in this sample may be carry-over from other donors' samples. Both conserved end residues are part of each CDR3. A D gene is named only where the DNA matches it firmly. Clone size appears in some rows only: once, few, many, or a class for an expanded clone.

v_gene	j_gene	d_gene	len	abundance	CDR3nt	CDR3aa
TRBV28	TRBJ1-5	NA	14	NA	TGTGCCAGCAGTTTATGGGCAGCTTATCAGCCCCAGCATTTT	CASSLWAAYQPQHF
TRBV2	TRBJ1-5	NA	15	NA	TGTGCCAGCCGGGAATCGAGGCACCGGAATCAGCCCCAGCATTTT	CASRESRHRNQPQHF
TRBV6-6	TRBJ2-5	NA	14	NA	TGTGCCAGCAGTTACGGGGGGCAGGGAGAGACCCAGTACTTC	CASSYGGQGETQYF
TRBV11-2	TRBJ2-6	NA	16	NA	TGTGCCAGCAGCTCCCGACAACTCTCTGGGGCCAACGTCCTGACTTTC	CASSSRQLSGANVLTF
TRBV9	TRBJ2-3	NA	14	NA	TGTGCCAGCAGCGTAGTGGAGGGGGGAGATACGCAGTATTTT	CASSVVEGGDTQYF
TRBV7-9	TRBJ2-5	TRBD1	15	once	TGTGCCAGCAGCATTGGACAGGGGGCCAGAGAGACCCAGTACTTC	CASSIGQGARETQYF
TRBV20-1	TRBJ2-2	NA	11	NA	TGCAGTCCAAAGGGTCCCGGGGAGCTGTTTTTT	CSPKGPGELFF
TRBV19	TRBJ2-1	TRBD2	14	NA	TGTGCCAGTAGTGCTAGCGGGAGTAGGAATGAGCAGTTCTTC	CASSASGSRNEQFF
TRBV28	TRBJ1-2	NA	16	NA	TGTGCCAGCTGGGGCTTTTTGCAAACAACTAACTATGGCTACACCTTC	CASWGFLQTTNYGYTF
TRBV30	TRBJ2-5	TRBD2	14	few	TGTGCCTGGACTCGACTAGCGAACAAAGAGACCCAGTACTTC	CAWTRLANKETQYF
TRBV6-6	TRBJ2-1	TRBD1	13	NA	TGTGCCAGCAGTTACGGGACAGGGGGGTTCCAGTTCTTC	CASSYGTGGFQFF
TRBV28	TRBJ2-1	TRBD2	15	NA	TGTGCCAGCGACGCGACTAGCGGGAGGGCTATTGAGCAGTTCTTC	CASDATSGRAIEQFF
TRBV11-2	TRBJ2-7	NA	13	NA	TGTGCCAGCAGCTTAGGGACTTTATACGAGCAGTACTTC	CASSLGTLYEQYF
TRBV11-3	TRBJ2-3	NA	15	NA	TGTGCCAGCAGCTCCCGAGGGGGGGATGAAAATACGCAGTATTTT	CASSSRGGDENTQYF
TRBV7-2	TRBJ2-5	TRBD2	14	NA	TGTGCCAGTAGCCAGGGACTAGGGCGGGAGACCCAGTACTTC	CASSQGLGRETQYF
TRBV5-1	TRBJ2-3	NA	15	NA	TGCGCCAGCAGCCCCTCCGGGACCAGCACAGATACGCAGTATTTT	CASSPSGTSTDTQYF
TRBV30	TRBJ1-2	NA	13	NA	TGTGCCTGGAGTGACCTTTGGGCCTATGGCTACACCTTC	CAWSDLWAYGYTF
TRBV11-2	TRBJ2-7	NA	14	NA	TGTGCCAGCAGCTTAGCCAGGGTAGGGTACGAGCAGTACTTC	CASSLARVGYEQYF
TRBV2	TRBJ1-5	TRBD1	15	NA	TGTGCCAGCAGTGAATGGGGGGACAGGGCTCAGCCCCAGCATTTT	CASSEWGDRAQPQHF
TRBV18	TRBJ2-3	NA	13	NA	TGTGCCAGCTCACCTATAGTCACAGATACGCAGTATTTT	CASSPIVTDTQYF
TRBV5-6	TRBJ2-7	NA	17	NA	TGTGCCAGCAGCCTACCTTTAGGAGGAGGGGGGTCTACGGAGCAGTACTTC	CASSLPLGGGGSTEQYF
TRBV9	TRBJ2-1	TRBD1	16	NA	TGTGCCAGCAGCCCCGATGGGGACAGTGTGTACTATGAGCAGTTCTTC	CASSPDGDSVYYEQFF
TRBV28	TRBJ1-2	NA	13	NA	TGTGCCAGCAGTTTAAGCGGGCTCTATGGCTACACCTTC	CASSLSGLYGYTF
TRBV27	TRBJ2-6	NA	16	NA	TGTGCCAGCAGTTTATCGCGGGGAGCTGGGGCCAACGTCCTGACTTTC	CASSLSRGAGANVLTF
TRBV7-6	TRBJ2-1	NA	11	NA	TGTGCCAGCAGCTTACTCGGTGAGCAGTTCTTC	CASSLLGEQFF
TRBV29-1	TRBJ1-1	NA	13	NA	TGCAGCGTTGTCCGGGACCTGAACACTGAAGCTTTCTTT	CSVVRDLNTEAFF
TRBV4-1	TRBJ2-7	TRBD1	16	NA	TGCGCCAGCAGCCAAGATCAGACAGGGACCTCCTACGAGCAGTACTTC	CASSQDQTGTSYEQYF
TRBV28	TRBJ2-5	TRBD2	16	many	TGTGCCAGCAGCGACGCCCTAGCGGGAGGGATCGAGACCCAGTACTTC	CASSDALAGGIETQYF
TRBV4-2	TRBJ2-7	NA	14	NA	TGTGCCAGCAGCCACCTTGGACCCGGCTACGAGCAGTACTTC	CASSHLGPGYEQYF
TRBV7-9	TRBJ1-2	NA	14	NA	TGTGCCAGCAGCTTAGACAGGGTGGTGTCTGGCTACACCTTC	CASSLDRVVSGYTF
TRBV6-5	TRBJ2-7	NA	14	NA	TGTGCCAGCAGCTTAAGGGACTCGGCCTACGAGCAGTACTTC	CASSLRDSAYEQYF
TRBV7-9	TRBJ1-1	TRBD1	16	once	TGTGCCAGCAGCTTAAGGTCCGCAGGGGGCAACACTGAAGCTTTCTTT	CASSLRSAGGNTEAFF
TRBV27	TRBJ2-5	TRBD1	15	NA	TGTGCCAGCAGTTTATTTACAGGGGCGCAAGAGACCCAGTACTTC	CASSLFTGAQETQYF
TRBV7-3	TRBJ2-7	NA	13	NA	TGTGCCAGCAGCCATGCGGCGGGTTACGAGCAGTACTTC	CASSHAAGYEQYF
TRBV9	TRBJ2-2	NA	14	NA	TGTGCCAGCAGCGGGACGGCGAACACCGGGGAGCTGTTTTTT	CASSGTANTGELFF
TRBV30	TRBJ2-7	NA	14	few	TGTGCCTGGGCTGGATGGACAGTACCCTACGAGCAGTACTTC	CAWAGWTVPYEQYF
TRBV7-6	TRBJ2-7	NA	13	NA	TGTGCCAGCAGCTTAGGGGGGGGCCGGGAGCAGTACTTC	CASSLGGGREQYF
TRBV7-3	TRBJ2-5	TRBD1	17	NA	TGTGCCAGCAGCTTAAGTCGGGTCGGGACAGGGCAAGAGACCCAGTACTTC	CASSLSRVGTGQETQYF
TRBV19	TRBJ1-5	NA	15	NA	TGTGCCAGTAGTAGCCTGGGTGAGGCTTATCAGCCCCAGCATTTT	CASSSLGEAYQPQHF
TRBV4-3	TRBJ2-7	NA	15	few	TGCGCCAGCAGCCAAGATTGGGGGAGCGGTTACGAGCAGTACTTC	CASSQDWGSGYEQYF
TRBV11-2	TRBJ2-5	NA	15	NA	TGTGCCAGCAGCCCACCGGGACTTCGAGGGGAGACCCAGTACTTC	CASSPPGLRGETQYF
TRBV4-1	TRBJ1-2	NA	14	NA	TGCGCCAGCAGCCAACTCGGGACCAACTATGGCTACACCTTC	CASSQLGTNYGYTF